This TCR beta chain is from a study of OX40 agonist ivuxolimab in advanced cancers. About the research overall: Ivuxolimab, an antibody that agonizes OX40 (CD134), was administered to the patients. Patients achieving partial responses numbered three: one hepatocellular carcinoma case and two cutaneous melanoma cases. Cohort: 75% to 90% men, mean age about 62, aged about 23 to 80. Whole-study results and caveats: Both CD4+ and CD8+ T cell populations in blood had undergone clonal expansion by week 6 at 0.1 to 3.0 mg/kg.

This clone was recorded once. Its antigen is still unknown. The assay was immunoSEQ multiplex PCR, and TCRdb's table has in-frame clones only and misses some. This sample carries 50,000 to 75,000 clones, approximately 83% of them seen once, and the ten largest clones take approximately 1.5%. The CDR3 has 15 residues. Per germline, CDR1 SNHLY and CDR2 FYNNEI. Trimming took 4 bases from V and 0 from J, leaving 13 bases between them. The sequencing used CD4+ or CD8+ T cells sorted from blood, collected in a trial of the OX40 agonist ivuxolimab. V and J are TRBV2 and TRBJ2-7; the D gene is possibly TRBD2 (6 bases). The sequence came from an adult with an advanced solid tumor such as melanoma, head and neck, liver or kidney cancer. CDR3 protein: CASSGWGTYSYEQYF. CDR3 sequence (DNA): TGTGCCAGCAGTGGATGGGGGACTTACTCCTACGAGCAGTACTTC.